The 3 T cell receptor beta chains presented below share a single source sample, sequenced in a study of graft-versus-host responses after intestinal transplantation. TCRdb's copy holds only in-frame clones and misses some; the assay was immunoSEQ multiplex PCR. This table holds more than 3,000 clones, approximately 94% found once. Sequences were derived from PBMCs, sampled 11 days after intestinal transplantation. Source of these receptors: a human patient who received an intestinal transplant, so some T cells may come from the graft donor.

The chain recombines TRBV28 with TRBJ2-7; TRBD2 agrees at 7 bases. CDR3 length equals 15 residues. Germline-derived CDR1 and CDR2 are MDHEN and SYDVKM. V shed 5 bases and J 4 bases; nucleotides not matched to a gene: 11. The CDR3: CASSPRLAAGYEQYF. In DNA, the CDR3 is TGTGCCAGCAGTCCCCGGCTAGCGGCAGGATACGAGCAGTACTTC.

The CDR3: CASKGARKNQPQHF. In DNA, the CDR3 is TGTGCCAGCAAGGGCGCTCGGAAAAATCAGCCCCAGCATTTT. J is TRBJ1-5 and V is TRBV5-8, with unresolved D. Germline V gene data show CDR1 as SGHTS and CDR2 as YDEGEE. V lost 6 bases, J lost 4 bases, and 14 bases lay in between. This CDR3 is 14 amino acids long.

This clone was seen a single time. The chain has TRBV27 and TRBJ2-3; the D is unclear. V dropped 2 bases and J dropped 2 bases, with 8 bases sitting between them. The CDR3 runs 14 residues. Germline V gene sequence: CDR1 MNHEY, CDR2 SMNVEV (reference sequence). The CDR3 DNA is TGTGCCAGCAGTTTAATGTCCTACACAGATACGCAGTATTTT. This translates into CASSLMSYTDTQYF.